Each of the 24 T cell receptor beta chains below was sequenced from the same sample in a study of blood T cell repertoires in COVID-19. The table came from immunoSEQ multiplex PCR; TCRdb's copy has only in-frame clones and leaves some out. The sample includes roughly 210,000 clones, around 89% of them seen just once. The sample was peripheral blood. These receptors all stem from a man between 65 and 80 years old with acute or convalescent COVID-19.

The chain joins TRBV27 to TRBJ2-3; 7 positions match TRBD1. CDR3 length equals 14 residues. The V and J ends lost 6 bases and 1 base, in that order; junction bases with no gene match: 4. Germline assignment: CDR1 MNHEY and CDR2 SMNVEV (reference sequence). The DNA for the CDR3 is TGTGCCAGCAGGGTAGGACAGGGCACAGATACGCAGTATTTT. As protein: CASRVGQGTDTQYF.

The gene calls are TRBV10-3 and TRBJ2-7; 7 bases line up with TRBD1. V gave up 3 bases and J gave up 2 bases; unmatched junction bases: 7. Germline CDR1 reads ENHRY; CDR2 reads SYGVKD. The CDR3 runs to 15 residues. Here the CDR3 reads CAISDPGQRTYEQYF. CDR3 bases: TGTGCCATCAGTGACCCGGGACAGAGAACCTACGAGCAGTACTTC.

The chain uses TRBV19 and TRBJ1-1, with 9 bases aligning to TRBD1. CDR1 is LNHDA and CDR2 is SQIVND in the germline V gene (reference sequence). The CDR3 spans 16 residues. V lost 2 bases to trimming and J lost 1 base; unmatched junction nucleotides: 5. DNA for the CDR3: TGTGCCAGTAGTATACTCCGGGACAGGGAGAACACTGAAGCTTTCTTT. It encodes CASSILRDRENTEAFF. The full variable domain, with the rest looked up from reference TRBV19 and TRBJ1-1, is DGGITQSPKYLFRKEGQNVTLSCEQNLNHDAMYWYRQDPGQGLRLIYYSQIVNDFQKGDIAEGYSVSREKKESFPLTVTSAQKNPTAFYLCASSILRDRENTEAFFGQGTRLTVV.

The chain combines TRBV7-3 with TRBJ2-3; 8 nucleotides line up with TRBD2. The V gene's germline CDR1 is SGHTA and CDR2 FQGTGA. The CDR3 is 14 amino acids. The V gene end was trimmed by 2 bases and the J gene end by 4 bases; junction bases not matched to a gene: 2. Here the CDR3 reads CASSLAGGSDTQYF. As DNA, the CDR3 is TGTGCCAGCAGCTTAGCGGGAGGATCAGATACGCAGTATTTT.

The chain links TRBV5-1 to TRBJ2-7; TRBD2 agrees at 8 bases. Trimming cost V 2 bases and J 1 base; bases outside gene matches: 8. Looked up from germline, CDR1 is SGHRS and CDR2 is YFSETQ. The CDR3 runs 16 residues. As DNA, the CDR3 is TGCGCCAGCAGCTTCGGCGCGGGGGGAAGATCCTACGAGCAGTACTTC. Amino acid sequence: CASSFGAGGRSYEQYF.

The gene calls are TRBV9 and TRBJ2-1; 10 nucleotides line up with TRBD1. J gave up 3 bases and V 5 bases, and 5 bases lay outside the gene matches. The CDR3 extends over 15 amino acids. From germline, CDR1 is SGDLS and CDR2 YYNGEE. The CDR3 DNA is TGTGCCAGCAGGCCCGGGACAGGGGTCTACAATGAGCAGTTCTTC. It is translated as CASRPGTGVYNEQFF.

CDR3 nucleotide sequence: TGTGCCATCAGCTTTAGCGGGAGCTCCTACAATGAGCAGTTCTTC. This translates into CAISFSGSSYNEQFF. The rearrangement joins TRBV10-3 to TRBJ2-1; 9 bases match TRBD2. Germline loops: CDR1 ENHRY, CDR2 SYGVKD. This CDR3 has 15 residues. J was trimmed by 0 bases and V by 6 bases; bases with no gene match: 3.

The chain uses TRBV7-8 and TRBJ1-2, with D possibly matching TRBD1 (6 bases). This CDR3 has 16 residues. Deletions cut 5 bases from V and 4 bases from J, with 20 bases between. Germline V CDR1 and CDR2: SGHVS, FQNEAQ. CDR3: CASSRGGGDEGYGYTF. The CDR3 DNA is TGTGCCAGCAGCCGAGGGGGGGGCGATGAGGGCTATGGCTACACCTTC.

This rearrangement joins TRBV6-5 to TRBJ2-7; a possible D gene is TRBD2 (6 bases). Trimming left V 7 bases short and J 2 bases short, with 15 bases between. The CDR3 spans 14 residues. The V gene's germline CDR1 is MNHEY and CDR2 SVGAGI. The CDR3 protein is CASNWLGSTYEQYF. The CDR3 DNA reads TGTGCCAGCAACTGGCTCGGGAGCACCTACGAGCAGTACTTC.

CDR3 bases: TGTGCCAGCAGTTTATCGTGGGCACCTTATAGCAATCAGCCCCAGCATTTT. Amino acid sequence: CASSLSWAPYSNQPQHF. V and J are TRBV27 and TRBJ1-5; no definite D call. The ends were cut back, 0 bases at V and 0 bases at J, with 12 bases in the middle. The V gene's germline CDR1 is MNHEY and CDR2 SMNVEV (reference sequence). The CDR3 runs to 17 residues.

V is TRBV3-1 (or the pseudogene TRBV3-2) and J is TRBJ2-7; 8 bases match TRBD2. The CDR3 extends over 15 amino acids. CDR1 and CDR2 from the germline V gene are LGHDT and YNNKEL (reference sequence). V was pared by 1 base and J by 4 bases, with 6 bases of the junction left unmatched. The CDR3 sequence: CASSQGGSGIYEQYF. The CDR3 nucleotides are TGTGCCAGCAGCCAAGGGGGTAGCGGGATTTACGAGCAGTACTTC.

This clone came up once. The chain has TRBV4-1 and TRBJ2-1; 8 nucleotides agree with TRBD2. CDR3 length: 16 amino acids. The J segment lost 8 bases and the V segment lost 0 bases, leaving 9 bases of the junction unmatched. From germline, CDR1 is MGHRA and CDR2 YSYEKL. As DNA, the CDR3 is TGCGCCAGCAGCCAAGAAGGCGGGACTAGAAGGTATGAGCAGTTCTTC. Its protein is CASSQEGGTRRYEQFF.

The J gene is TRBJ1-6, the V gene TRBV7-2, with a tentative D call TRBD1 (6 bases). Germline values: CDR1 SGHTA, CDR2 FQGNSA. The V end lost 0 bases, the J end lost 10 bases, and 13 bases lay between the germline ends. The length of the CDR3 is 15 residues. The CDR3 loop reads CASSLAGRGQSPLHF. The CDR3 coding sequence is TGTGCCAGCAGCTTAGCGGGCAGGGGCCAATCACCCCTCCACTTT.

This rearrangement joins TRBV29-1 to TRBJ1-1; tentatively, D is TRBD1 (5 bases). V lost 6 bases and J 0 bases, leaving 11 bases between the germline ends. The CDR3 runs to 13 residues. Germline CDR1 and CDR2: SQVTM and ANQGSEA. CDR3 bases: TGCAGCGTGGTAACAGGTGTGAACACTGAAGCTTTCTTT. This translates into CSVVTGVNTEAFF.

The genes are TRBV19 and TRBJ1-3; D is uncertain. V was clipped by 5 bases and J by 0 bases, with 5 bases between them. Germline V gene lookup returns CDR1 LNHDA and CDR2 SQIVND (reference sequence). The CDR3 extends over 13 amino acids. For the CDR3, the DNA is TGTGCCAGTAGTGCCTACTCTGGAAACACCATATATTTT. It codes for CASSAYSGNTIYF. The variable domain in full, with the rest retrieved from reference TRBV19 and TRBJ1-3, is DGGITQSPKYLFRKEGQNVTLSCEQNLNHDAMYWYRQDPGQGLRLIYYSQIVNDFQKGDIAEGYSVSREKKESFPLTVTSAQKNPTAFYLCASSAYSGNTIYFGEGSWLTVV.

This clone was detected many times. The chain employs TRBV7-3 and TRBJ2-7, with D possibly TRBD2 on 6 matching bases. Germline assignment: CDR1 SGHTA and CDR2 FQGTGA. The V end was cut by 2 bases, the J end by 3 bases, with 11 bases between. The CDR3 loop spans 14 amino acids. CDR3 loop: CASSLGGTGYEQYF. CDR3 DNA sequence: TGTGCCAGCAGCTTAGGAGGGACCGGCTACGAGCAGTACTTC.

The CDR3 loop is CASGRQVDSNQPQHF. The CDR3 DNA follows: TGTGCCAGCGGGAGACAGGTGGATAGCAATCAGCCCCAGCATTTT. This chain links TRBV6-5 with TRBJ1-5; tentatively, D is TRBD1 (6 bases). The length of the CDR3 is 15 residues. V gave up 8 bases and J gave up 0 bases, with 14 bases separating them. Germline assignment: CDR1 MNHEY and CDR2 SVGAGI.

V and J are TRBV4-3 and TRBJ2-1; weak D call: TRBD2 (6 bases). This CDR3 region has 17 residues. Germline CDR1 reads LGHNA; CDR2 reads YSLEER. V was trimmed by 0 bases and J by 9 bases, leaving 21 bases between them. CDR3 sequence reads: CASSQEAGLKPLSEQFF. For the CDR3, the DNA is TGCGCCAGCAGCCAAGAGGCAGGACTAAAGCCTCTCAGTGAGCAGTTCTTC.

The chain uses TRBV28 and TRBJ2-5; D is perhaps TRBD1 (5 bases). V was pared by 7 bases and J by 4 bases, with 7 bases between. This CDR3 contains 11 residues. In germline, CDR1 is MDHEN, CDR2 SYDVKM. The CDR3 loop is CASTDRETQYF. The CDR3 DNA reads as TGTGCCAGCACCGACAGAGAGACCCAGTACTTC.

This clone was counted once. This chain uses TRBV29-1 with TRBJ2-5, with D possibly TRBD2 on 5 matching bases. Germline V gene sequence: CDR1 SQVTM, CDR2 ANQGSEA. V was clipped by 6 bases and J by 9 bases, with 14 bases between them. The CDR3 has 11 amino acids. CDR3 in amino acids: CSVVTSFSQYF. The DNA of the CDR3 is TGCAGCGTGGTTACTAGTTTTTCCCAGTACTTC. Using reference TRBV29-1 and TRBJ2-5 for the parts outside the CDR3, the full variable domain is SAVISQKPSRDICQRGTSLTIQCQVDSQVTMMFWYRQQPGQSLTLIATANQGSEATYESGFVIDKFPISRPNLTFSTLTVSNMSPEDSSIYLCSVVTSFSQYFGPGTRLLVL.

The sample holds one count of this clone. The CDR3 loop reads CASSIDPGTNQPQHF. The CDR3 DNA is TGTGCCAGTAGTATAGATCCGGGGACTAATCAGCCCCAGCATTTT. The chain combines TRBV19 with TRBJ1-5, with D perhaps TRBD1 (5 bases). There are 15 residues in the CDR3. The V and J ends lost 0 bases and 4 bases respectively, with 10 bases between them. Germline assignment: CDR1 LNHDA and CDR2 SQIVND (reference sequence).

In this sample, this clone turned up once. This sequence joins TRBV15 and TRBJ2-3; 12 bases are a match to TRBD2. This CDR3 contains 15 residues. V trimming: 6 bases; J trimming: 3 bases; junction bases outside the gene matches: 4. Germline-derived CDR1 and CDR2 are LNHNV and YYDKDF (reference sequence). CDR3 sequence (DNA): TGTGCCACCAGACTAGCGGGAGGCGTGACAGATACGCAGTATTTT. The encoded protein is CATRLAGGVTDTQYF.

This clone was seen more than once but under ten times. The chain links TRBV21-1 to TRBJ2-7; the D call of TRBD1 is as the table states it, not checked on the DNA. TRBV21-1 constitutes a pseudogene. The CDR3 is 11 amino acids. The CDR3 region has the DNA TGTGCCAGGATGACAGCGTACGAGCAGTACTTC. Translated, it gives CARMTAYEQYF.

The genes are TRBV10-3 and TRBJ2-1; 11 nucleotides align to TRBD2. V was clipped by 6 bases and J by 4 bases; unmatched bases: 2. Germline CDR1 and CDR2: ENHRY and SYGVKD. This CDR3 is 14 amino acids long. The CDR3 is CAISGTSGYNEQFF. The CDR3 DNA reads TGTGCCATCAGCGGGACTAGCGGATACAATGAGCAGTTCTTC.